This T cell receptor (beta chain) was recorded in a study of T cells after yellow fever vaccination. Study information: Some fractions had low cell numbers, and these were prepared with SMART-Seq v4 Ultra Low Input.

V lost 1 base, J lost 3 bases, and 13 bases lay in between. Germline V gene data show CDR1 as SGHRS and CDR2 as YFSETQ. There are 15 residues in the CDR3. On this clonotype: Its matching antigen is unknown.

TCR cDNA was made by 5'RACE template switching, adding a universal primer site and UMIs. Via MiXCR, TCRdb re-called the 5' RACE reads, giving one row per CDR3 protein. The data hold about 240,000 distinct CDR3 sequences, with less than 8.5% observed a single time. Whole-study results and caveats: After the booster, 96% of CD4 and about 90% of CD8 primary-response clones were re-detected. Of the clonotypes, a small share occurred in both CD4 and CD8 compartments.

The receptor's source is a young man who received the YFV17D yellow fever vaccine. The V gene is TRBV5-1, the J gene TRBJ1-2; D ambiguous. Sequences were derived from CD4+ T cells sorted from PBMCs, sampled 15 days after the yellow fever booster vaccination. DNA for the CDR3: TGCGCCAGCAGCTTGATGGCAGGAGATTACTATGGCTACACCTTC. Protein sequence: CASSLMAGDYYGYTF.